Listed below are T cell receptor beta chains from one sample, sequenced in a study of blood T cell repertoires in COVID-19. Clones were sequenced by immunoSEQ multiplex PCR, and TCRdb holds only the in-frame ones, with some missing. This table holds fewer than 300,000 clones, about nine tenths found once. Sequencing was performed on peripheral blood. The receptors shown here come from a woman aged 25 to 39 with COVID-19, enrolled during active disease. Both conserved end residues are part of each CDR3. A D gene is named only where the DNA matches it firmly. Not all rows give a size; the values are once, few, many and, for expanded clones, a class.

J gene | D gene | V gene | clone size | CDR3 protein | CDR3 DNA
TRBJ1-1 | . | TRBV6-1 | . | CASSDPGWTVNTEAFF | TGTGCCAGCAGTGACCCAGGGTGGACGGTGAACACTGAAGCTTTCTTT
TRBJ1-4 | TRBD1 | TRBV7-9 | . | CASGGQGFEKLFF | TGTGCCAGTGGGGGACAGGGGTTTGAAAAACTGTTTTTT
TRBJ1-5 | TRBD1 | TRBV6-6 | . | CATTGQGGQPQHF | TGTGCCACCACAGGACAGGGCGGTCAGCCCCAGCATTTT
TRBJ2-2 | TRBD1 | TRBV7-8 | . | CASSHRTGGNTGELFF | TGTGCCAGCAGCCATCGGACAGGGGGGAACACCGGGGAGCTGTTTTTT
TRBJ2-2 | . | TRBV6-5 | . | CASSYSATATGELFF | TGTGCCAGCAGTTACTCGGCCACAGCTACCGGGGAGCTGTTTTTT
TRBJ1-3 | . | TRBV2 | . | CASSENQARSGNTIYF | TGTGCCAGCAGTGAAAATCAGGCCCGCTCTGGAAACACCATATATTTT
TRBJ2-1 | . | TRBV4-2 | . | CASSQTLKTRLSNEQFF | TGTGCCAGCAGCCAAACCTTAAAGACTAGGCTGAGCAATGAGCAGTTCTTC
TRBJ2-7 | . | TRBV27 | . | CASSLIGPASATSYEQYF | TGTGCCAGCAGTTTAATTGGGCCGGCTAGCGCAACTTCCTACGAGCAGTACTTC
TRBJ1-2 | . | TRBV5-6 | . | CASSLGQGSGYTF | TGTGCCAGCAGCTTGGGTCAGGGGAGTGGCTACACCTTC
TRBJ2-3 | TRBD1 | TRBV28 | . | CASSSWDSPSTDTQYF | TGTGCCAGCAGTTCTTGGGACAGCCCTAGCACAGATACGCAGTATTTT
TRBJ2-5 | . | TRBV20-1 | . | CSASLGGGPQETQYF | TGCAGTGCTAGTTTGGGAGGGGGGCCCCAAGAGACCCAGTACTTC
TRBJ2-3 | TRBD2 | TRBV10-3 | few | CAISALAGDTDTQYF | TGTGCCATCAGTGCGCTAGCGGGAGACACGGATACGCAGTATTTT
TRBJ2-5 | TRBD2 | TRBV15 | . | CATSSTRTRRETQYF | TGTGCCACCAGCAGTACGCGGACTAGGCGGGAGACCCAGTACTTC